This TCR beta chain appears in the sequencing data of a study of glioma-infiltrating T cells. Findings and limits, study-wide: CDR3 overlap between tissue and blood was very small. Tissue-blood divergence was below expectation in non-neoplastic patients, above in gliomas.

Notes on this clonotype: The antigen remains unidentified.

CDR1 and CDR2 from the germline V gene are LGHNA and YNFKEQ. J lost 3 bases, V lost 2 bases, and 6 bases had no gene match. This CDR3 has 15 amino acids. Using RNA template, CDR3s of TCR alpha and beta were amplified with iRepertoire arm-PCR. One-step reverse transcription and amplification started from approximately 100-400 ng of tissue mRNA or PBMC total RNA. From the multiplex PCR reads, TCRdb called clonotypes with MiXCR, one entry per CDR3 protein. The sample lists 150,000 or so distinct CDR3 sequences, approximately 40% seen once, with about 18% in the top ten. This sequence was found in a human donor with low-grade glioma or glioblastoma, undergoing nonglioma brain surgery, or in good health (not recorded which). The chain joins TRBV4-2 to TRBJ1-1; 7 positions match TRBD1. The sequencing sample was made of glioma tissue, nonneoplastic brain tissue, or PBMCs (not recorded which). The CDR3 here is CASSQPNRGDTEAFF. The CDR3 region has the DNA TGTGCCAGCAGCCAACCGAACAGGGGTGACACTGAAGCTTTCTTT.